The 9 T cell receptor beta chains given below trace back to one sample, sequenced in a study of vaccination effects on CD4 cells after COVID-19. The antigens of these receptors remain unknown. Sequencing used immunoSEQ multiplex PCR; TCRdb keeps in-frame clones, though not all of them. This table has 55,000 to 90,000 clones, roughly 73% appearing once. Expansion with viral peptide pools was applied to antigen-specific CD4+ T cells by the ViraFEST assay prior to sequencing. The authors isolated CD4+ T cells after nine to eleven days of culture. This individual contracted SARS-CoV-2 between March and December 2020, as verified by PCR. The material was CD4+ T cells from PBMCs cultured with HIV peptides, obtained before COVID-19 vaccination. Subset here: HIV-1 Nef peptide pool negative control/reference culture. The origin of the receptors is a human donor who had a prior SARS-CoV-2 infection.

The chain employs TRBV6-2 or TRBV6-3 and TRBJ2-7; 8 positions match TRBD2. With V trimmed by 5 bases and J by 5 bases, 11 bases remained unmatched. The CDR3 contains 15 residues. CDR1 is MNHEY and CDR2 is SVGEGT in the germline V gene. The CDR3 sequence: CASSNGGDLDNEQYF. CDR3 DNA: TGTGCCAGCAGTAACGGGGGGGACCTAGACAACGAGCAGTACTTC.

The chain has TRBV5-8 and TRBJ2-7; D could derive from TRBD1 or TRBD2 (5 bases each). The germline V gene has CDR1 SGHTS and CDR2 YDEGEE. V was shortened by 4 bases and J by 2 bases, with 10 bases between the two germline ends. The length of the CDR3 is 13 residues. The CDR3 spells CASSRGRPYEQYF. The CDR3 region has the DNA TGTGCCAGCAGCAGGGGACGTCCCTACGAGCAGTACTTC.

The chain has TRBV5-1 and TRBJ1-4, with D possibly matching TRBD1 (5 bases). Germline CDR1 is SGHRS and CDR2 is YFSETQ. Trimming removed 4 bases from V and 6 bases from J, with 16 bases in between. The CDR3 extends over 15 amino acids. The CDR3 DNA follows: TGCGCCAGCAGCCCCTCAGGGATAGGGTATGAAAAACTGTTTTTT. It yields the protein CASSPSGIGYEKLFF.

This chain uses TRBV5-1 with TRBJ2-1; TRBD2 might be the D (7 bases). The CDR3 runs to 16 residues. V dropped 4 bases and J dropped 8 bases, with 22 bases sitting between them. Germline V gene lookup returns CDR1 SGHRS and CDR2 YFSETQ. The CDR3 DNA follows: TGCGCCAGCAGCCAAACGGTTGGGGGGGGCGTCTATGAGCAGTTCTTC. Its protein is CASSQTVGGGVYEQFF.

Concerning this clone: The junction does not match germline at one end; this may be a read error. CDR3 protein: CASSPQGSTGELFF. CDR3 in DNA: TGTGCCAGCTCGCCACAGGGGAGCACCGGGGAGCTGTTTTTT. J is TRBJ2-2 and V is TRBV18; 7 nucleotides line up with TRBD1. Looked up from germline, CDR1 is KGHSH and CDR2 is LQKENI. This CDR3 region has 14 residues.

V gene TRBV11-2 combines with J gene TRBJ2-7, with 7 bases that match TRBD1. In germline, CDR1 is SGHAT, CDR2 FQNNGV. This CDR3 is 16 amino acids long. V was pared by 3 bases and J by 3 bases, with 11 bases of the junction left unmatched. CDR3 region: CASSFEYSTGFYEQYF. Written as DNA, the CDR3 is TGTGCCAGCAGCTTCGAGTACTCGACAGGGTTCTACGAGCAGTACTTC.

The rearrangement joins TRBV30 to TRBJ1-4, with D perhaps TRBD1 (6 bases). The germline V gene encodes CDR1 GTSNPN and CDR2 SVGIG (reference sequence). Deletions cut 3 bases from V and 6 bases from J, with 17 bases between. The CDR3 consists of 15 residues. DNA for the CDR3: TGTGCCTGGAGGAACCACGACAGGCCATATGAAAAACTGTTTTTT. Translated: CAWRNHDRPYEKLFF.

V and J are TRBV5-4 and TRBJ2-1; maybe TRBD2 (5 bases). Trimming took 7 bases from V and 0 from J, leaving 11 bases between them. Per the germline V gene, CDR1 is SGHNT and CDR2 is YYREEE (reference sequence). This CDR3 is built from 14 residues. The CDR3 DNA sequence: TGTGCCAGCGGCTGGAGGAGCTCCTACAATGAGCAGTTCTTC. This encodes CASGWRSSYNEQFF. The variable domain in full, with the rest retrieved from reference TRBV5-4 and TRBJ2-1, is ETGVTQSPTHLIKTRGQQVTLRCSSQSGHNTVSWYQQALGQGPQFIFQYYREEENGRGNFPPRFSGLQFPNYSSELNVNALELDDSALYLCASGWRSSYNEQFFGPGTRLTVL.

V usage is TRBV7-3 and J usage is TRBJ2-2; D is unresolved. The CDR3 totals 16 residues. CDR1 is SGHTA, CDR2 FQGTGA, per germline. Trimming left V 1 base short and J 4 bases short, with 13 bases between. CDR3 region: CASSLNSGSVTGELFF. CDR3 DNA sequence: TGTGCCAGCAGCTTAAATTCGGGCAGTGTCACCGGGGAGCTGTTTTTT.